The 29 T cell receptor beta chains reported below all come from one sample, sequenced in a study of T cell responses to AZD1222 COVID-19 vaccine. Measured with immunoSEQ multiplex PCR; TCRdb has only the in-frame clones, and not every one. Altogether about 90,000 clones are present, 91% being singletons, with the ten largest covering 5.2%. Sequenced here: peripheral blood, sampled on day 0 of MenACWY control vaccination. These receptors were collected from an adult in good health.

The chain combines TRBV4-2 with TRBJ2-2; D not resolved. Trimming cost V 1 base and J 1 base, with 7 bases left between them. Germline CDR1 is LGHNA and CDR2 is YNFKEQ. The length of the CDR3 is 15 residues. The CDR3 protein is CASSQGAENTGELFF. CDR3 coding DNA: TGTGCCAGCAGCCAAGGGGCCGAGAACACCGGGGAGCTGTTTTTT.

The chain links TRBV7-2 to TRBJ2-7; 7 positions agree with TRBD1. The germline V gene has CDR1 SGHTA and CDR2 FQGNSA. V gave up 0 bases and J gave up 3 bases; unmatched junction bases: 8. This CDR3 is built from 16 residues. CDR3 DNA: TGTGCCAGCAGCTTAGCCGGGGCAGGGGGTGTCTACGAGCAGTACTTC. Its protein is CASSLAGAGGVYEQYF.

The chain recombines TRBV5-5 with TRBJ2-1; TRBD2 agrees at 7 bases. J gave up 0 bases and V 0 bases, and 0 bases lay outside the gene matches. The CDR3 loop spans 15 amino acids. Germline lookup yields CDR1 SGHKS and CDR2 YYEKEE (reference sequence). In DNA form, the CDR3 reads TGTGCCAGCAGCTTGGGCGGGAGCTCCTACAATGAGCAGTTCTTC. Its protein is CASSLGGSSYNEQFF. Full variable domain (outside the CDR3, taken from reference TRBV5-5 and TRBJ2-1): DAGVTQSPTHLIKTRGQQVTLRCSPISGHKSVSWYQQVLGQGPQFIFQYYEKEERGRGNFPDRFSARQFPNYSSELNVNALLLGDSALYLCASSLGGSSYNEQFFGPGTRLTVL.

The rearrangement joins TRBV7-9 to TRBJ2-5; D gene uncertain. This CDR3 is built from 11 residues. Trimming took 6 bases from V and 3 from J, leaving 5 bases between them. Germline CDR1 and CDR2: SEHNR and FQNEAQ (reference sequence). CDR3: CASSSEETQYF. The DNA of the CDR3 is TGTGCCAGCAGTTCTGAAGAGACCCAGTACTTC.

V is TRBV7-3 and J is TRBJ1-2; D is undetermined. The ends were cut back, 1 base at V and 11 bases at J, with 14 bases in the middle. In germline, CDR1 is SGHTA, CDR2 FQGTGA. The CDR3 has 13 amino acids. The CDR3 loop is CASSLNEGGLYTF. DNA for the CDR3: TGTGCCAGCAGCTTAAATGAGGGAGGGTTGTACACCTTC.

This chain joins TRBV7-9 and TRBJ1-1; D is perhaps TRBD1 (5 bases). CDR1 is SEHNR, CDR2 FQNEAQ, per germline (reference sequence). V lost 1 base and J 10 bases, leaving 22 bases between the germline ends. The CDR3 contains 16 residues. CDR3 nucleotide sequence: TGTGCCAGCAGCTTAGTGGTGGGACGCCCTGGGAGGGGAGCTTTCTTT. Translating gives CASSLVVGRPGRGAFF.

The chain recombines TRBV12-3 or TRBV12-4 with TRBJ2-1, with TRBD2 as a possible D gene (6 bases). V was pared by 8 bases and J by 7 bases, with 15 bases between. The CDR3 totals 13 residues. The CDR3 sequence: CASATSWGNEQFF. Written as DNA, the CDR3 is TGTGCCAGCGCGACTAGTTGGGGGAATGAGCAGTTCTTC.

The chain joins TRBV5-1 to TRBJ1-1; D ambiguous. The CDR3 spans 12 residues. Germline V gives CDR1 SGHRS, CDR2 YFSETQ. V was shortened by 3 bases and J by 1 base, with 4 bases between the two germline ends. CDR3 bases: TGCGCCAGCAGCTCCCCGAACACTGAAGCTTTCTTT. Its translation: CASSSPNTEAFF.

The sample holds one count of this clone. The rearrangement joins TRBV19 to TRBJ1-1; TRBD1 is a possible D gene (6 bases). In germline, CDR1 is LNHDA, CDR2 SQIVND (reference sequence). The CDR3 extends over 15 amino acids. Trimming pared 7 bases from V and 2 bases from J, leaving 17 bases between. The CDR3 DNA sequence: TGTGCCAGTATGGGGGGGGCGCGGTACAACACTGAAGCTTTCTTT. Translating gives CASMGGARYNTEAFF. Together with reference TRBV19 and TRBJ1-1, the CDR3 gives the full variable domain: DGGITQSPKYLFRKEGQNVTLSCEQNLNHDAMYWYRQDPGQGLRLIYYSQIVNDFQKGDIAEGYSVSREKKESFPLTVTSAQKNPTAFYLCASMGGARYNTEAFFGQGTRLTVV.

The V gene is TRBV5-1, the J gene TRBJ1-2; D is possibly TRBD1 (6 bases). This CDR3 is 14 amino acids long. Per germline, CDR1 SGHRS and CDR2 YFSETQ. V was clipped by 2 bases and J by 6 bases, with 14 bases between them. The CDR3 DNA reads TGCGCCAGCAGCTTTGGGGGGCCAGGAGATGGCTACACCTTC. It codes for CASSFGGPGDGYTF.

The gene calls are TRBV6-5 and TRBJ1-6; tentatively, D is TRBD1 (6 bases). CDR1 is MNHEY and CDR2 is SVGAGI in the germline V gene. V was cut by 6 bases and J by 10 bases, with 13 bases left in between. The CDR3 length is 13 residues. In DNA, the CDR3 is TGTGCCAGCAGAGGTCCCCAGGGGTCACCCCTCCACTTT. It encodes CASRGPQGSPLHF.

The CDR3 protein is CAISAKAGTSGTGELFF. The CDR3 DNA reads TGTGCCATCAGCGCCAAAGCGGGGACGTCGGGCACCGGGGAGCTGTTTTTT. The chain couples TRBV10-3 to TRBJ2-2; TRBD2 matches 7 bases. The CDR3 extends over 17 amino acids. CDR1 ENHRY and CDR2 SYGVKD come from the germline V gene. Losses at the gene ends were 6 bases for V and 4 bases for J; bases not matched to a gene: 14.

The rearrangement joins TRBV3-1 (or the pseudogene TRBV3-2) to TRBJ2-7, with D unclear. Trimming stripped 4 bases from V and 1 base from J, with 11 bases between. The CDR3 sequence is 14 residues long. Germline-derived CDR1 and CDR2 are LGHDT and YNNKEL (reference sequence). CDR3: CASSPDGRSYEQYF. The CDR3 DNA reads as TGTGCCAGCAGCCCTGATGGAAGGTCCTACGAGCAGTACTTC.

This chain uses TRBV2 with TRBJ2-7; no definite D call. The CDR3 is made up of 14 amino acids. The V end was cut by 6 bases, the J end by 3 bases, with 15 bases between. Germline CDR1 reads SNHLY; CDR2 reads FYNNEI. The CDR3 loop reads CASSLGPSSYEQYF. DNA for the CDR3: TGTGCCAGCAGCCTAGGCCCTTCTAGCTACGAGCAGTACTTC.

The chain couples TRBV11-3 to TRBJ2-1; TRBD2 matches at 9 bases. The CDR3 covers 15 residues. V shed 1 base, J shed 6 bases, and the junction held 4 bases outside the gene matches. Germline V gene sequence: CDR1 SGHNT, CDR2 YENEEA. The CDR3 nucleotides are TGTGCCAGCAGCTTAGTGGGCGGGGGGGCCAATGAGCAGTTCTTC. This sequence encodes CASSLVGGGANEQFF.

The chain has TRBV29-1 and TRBJ2-7; D may be TRBD2 (6 bases). The V end was cut by 0 bases, the J end by 11 bases, with 11 bases between. CDR3 length: 11 residues. Germline loops: CDR1 SQVTM, CDR2 ANQGSEA. The CDR3 here is CSVEDQAGKYF. Here the CDR3 DNA reads TGCAGCGTTGAAGATCAGGCGGGAAAGTACTTC.

The V call is TRBV6-6, the J call TRBJ2-7; maybe TRBD2 (6 bases). The CDR3 is 14 amino acids. With 4 bases removed from V and 0 bases from J, the gap between germline ends came to 10 bases. CDR1 and CDR2 from the germline V gene are MNHNY and SVGAGI (reference sequence). CDR3 nucleotides: TGTGCCAGCAGTTTCCCCGGGAGCTCCTACGAGCAGTACTTC. Translating it yields CASSFPGSSYEQYF.

This clone was seen a few times. This chain links TRBV11-3 with TRBJ2-7; the D call may be TRBD1 or TRBD2 (6 bases each). The germline V and J ends were trimmed by 0 bases and 0 bases, with 12 bases remaining between them. Germline CDR1 and CDR2: SGHNT and YENEEA. There are 16 residues in the CDR3. The CDR3 region is CASSLERGRGSYEQYF. The CDR3, as DNA: TGTGCCAGCAGCTTAGAGCGGGGCAGGGGCTCCTACGAGCAGTACTTC. The full variable domain, completed using reference TRBV11-3 and TRBJ2-7, is EAGVVQSPRYKIIEKKQPVAFWCNPISGHNTLYWYLQNLGQGPELLIRYENEEAVDDSQLPKDRFSAERLKGVDSTLKIQPAELGDSAVYLCASSLERGRGSYEQYFGPGTRLTVT.

This chain connects TRBV5-1 to TRBJ1-1, with D possibly matching TRBD1 (6 bases). CDR1 and CDR2 (germline): SGHRS, YFSETQ. V dropped 4 bases and J dropped 7 bases, with 17 bases sitting between them. The CDR3 loop spans 14 amino acids. DNA of the CDR3: TGCGCCAGCAGCCCGGGGACAAATTTCCGTGAAGCTTTCTTT. This gives the protein CASSPGTNFREAFF.

This chain uses TRBV14 with TRBJ1-1, with D unclear. The ends were cut back, 3 bases at V and 0 bases at J, with 11 bases in the middle. The germline gives CDR1 SGHDN, CDR2 FVKESK. The CDR3 spans 15 residues. The CDR3 bases are TGTGCCAGCAGCCATTCAGTTAACATGAACACTGAAGCTTTCTTT. Protein sequence: CASSHSVNMNTEAFF.

This clone appeared once. V usage is TRBV5-6 and J usage is TRBJ2-7; TRBD2 aligns across 10 bases. Germline CDR1 SGHDT, CDR2 YYEEEE. V lost 2 bases, J lost 4 bases, and 6 bases stayed unmatched. CDR3 length equals 15 residues. CDR3 sequence (DNA): TGTGCCAGCAGCTTCGCGACTAGCGGGCCTTACGAGCAGTACTTC. This translates into CASSFATSGPYEQYF.

CDR3 sequence: CASSYGQGAYEQYF. The DNA for the CDR3 is TGTGCCAGCAGCTACGGACAGGGGGCCTACGAGCAGTACTTC. V usage is TRBV3-1 (or the pseudogene TRBV3-2) and J usage is TRBJ2-7; 10 nucleotides line up with TRBD1. Germline V lookup: CDR1 LGHDT, CDR2 YNNKEL (reference sequence). The CDR3 is made up of 14 amino acids. With 5 bases clipped from V and 2 bases from J, the junction kept 3 bases outside the gene matches.

On this clone: At the DNA level, this CDR3 is encoded by other sequences in the same sample as well. The rearrangement joins TRBV6-1 to TRBJ1-4; tentative D call: TRBD1 (5 bases). Trimming took 4 bases from V and 7 from J, leaving 19 bases between them. CDR3 size: 16 residues. Germline V lookup: CDR1 MNHNS, CDR2 SASEGT. The CDR3: CASSASGGDFGEKLFF. CDR3 DNA sequence: TGTGCCAGCAGTGCATCCGGGGGAGATTTCGGTGAAAAACTGTTTTTT.

The CDR3, as DNA: TGTGCCAGCACAGAAGTGGGGGGGATCACTAATGAAAAACTGTTTTTT. Translation: CASTEVGGITNEKLFF. The chain is built from TRBV27 and TRBJ1-4, with D tentatively TRBD1 (5 bases). Trimming left V 7 bases short and J 2 bases short, with 17 bases between. The CDR3 spans 16 residues. CDR1 is MNHEY, CDR2 SMNVEV, per germline (reference sequence).

The rearrangement joins TRBV5-1 to TRBJ1-3; D perhaps matches TRBD1 (5 bases). The CDR3 is 15 residues long. The germline V and J ends were trimmed by 5 bases and 0 bases, with 12 bases remaining between them. Germline loops: CDR1 SGHRS, CDR2 YFSETQ. DNA of the CDR3: TGCGCCAGCAGGCCCCGCGGGGGCTCTGGAAACACCATATATTTT. Translated: CASRPRGGSGNTIYF.

This clone was detected only a few times. The V gene is TRBV25-1, the J gene TRBJ2-2, with 8 positions matching TRBD1. Germline V gene data show CDR1 as MGHDK and CDR2 as SYGVNS. With V trimmed by 2 bases and J by 13 bases, 12 bases remained unmatched. The CDR3 length is 15 residues. The CDR3 is CASSEGSRGHHGLFF. The CDR3 nucleotides are TGTGCCAGCAGTGAAGGCTCCAGGGGGCATCACGGGCTGTTTTTT.

This clone was found once. J is TRBJ2-1 and V is TRBV4-3; 10 positions agree with TRBD1. Germline trimming cut 2 bases from V and 4 bases from J; bases unmatched to any gene: 5. CDR1 LGHNA and CDR2 YSLEER come from the germline V gene. This CDR3 has 16 amino acids. CDR3: CASSQTDRGPYNEQFF. In DNA form, the CDR3 reads TGCGCCAGCAGCCAAACCGACAGGGGGCCGTACAATGAGCAGTTCTTC.

This chain joins TRBV5-1 and TRBJ1-2; D is unresolved. With 1 base removed from V and 5 bases from J, the gap between germline ends came to 9 bases. Germline assignment: CDR1 SGHRS and CDR2 YFSETQ. The CDR3 length is 13 residues. The CDR3 reads CASSLYEGYGYTF. CDR3 DNA: TGCGCCAGCAGCTTGTATGAGGGATATGGCTACACCTTC.

The chain uses TRBV10-3 and TRBJ2-5; D not certain. The germline V and J ends were trimmed by 8 bases and 5 bases, with 9 bases remaining between them. The CDR3 has 11 residues. Looked up from germline, CDR1 is ENHRY and CDR2 is SYGVKD. In DNA, the CDR3 is TGTGCCATCGGGTCTGGGGAGACCCAGTACTTC. Amino acid sequence: CAIGSGETQYF.